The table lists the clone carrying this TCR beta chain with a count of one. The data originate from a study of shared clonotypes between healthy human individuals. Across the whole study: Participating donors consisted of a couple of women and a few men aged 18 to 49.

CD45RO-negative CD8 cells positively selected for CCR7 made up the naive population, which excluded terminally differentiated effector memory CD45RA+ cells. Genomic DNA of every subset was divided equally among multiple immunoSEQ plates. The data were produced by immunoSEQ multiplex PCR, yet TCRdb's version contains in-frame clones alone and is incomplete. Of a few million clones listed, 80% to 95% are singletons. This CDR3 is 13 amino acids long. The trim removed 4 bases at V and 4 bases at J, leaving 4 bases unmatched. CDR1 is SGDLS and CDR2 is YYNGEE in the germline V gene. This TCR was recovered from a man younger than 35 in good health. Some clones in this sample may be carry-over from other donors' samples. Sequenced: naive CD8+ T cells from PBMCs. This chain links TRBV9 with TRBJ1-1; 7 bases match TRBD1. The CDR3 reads CASSYRQGTEAFF. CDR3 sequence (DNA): TGTGCCAGCAGCTACCGACAGGGCACTGAAGCTTTCTTT.